What follows describes a single T cell receptor (beta chain). TCRdb's table, derived via immunoSEQ multiplex PCR, lists solely in-frame clones and lacks some. The table shows around 2.3 million clones, with under 97% occurring only once. The CDR3 has 13 residues. Germline V gene sequence: CDR1 MNHEY, CDR2 SVGAGI. V lost 6 bases and J 10 bases, leaving 16 bases between the germline ends. The entry originates in a study of shared clonotypes between healthy human individuals. In the study overall: Each donor's CD8 memory used one plate, CD8 naive two, each CD4 subset three.

This chain uses TRBV6-5 with TRBJ2-4; a weak D match, TRBD2 (5 bases). The sample taken for sequencing was naive CD4+ T cells sorted from blood. This sample's subset: CD45RA+ positively selected. This receptor was obtained from a man younger than 30 in good health. The CDR3 region has the DNA TGTGCCAGCAGGAATCCCGGGATCCTTATTCAGTACTTC. It is translated as CASRNPGILIQYF.